Reported below is one T cell receptor beta chain. It was CD45RO-negative cells, positively selected for CCR7, that made up naive CD8 cells, with terminally differentiated effector memory CD45RA+ cells excluded. From germline, CDR1 is SGHDN and CDR2 FVKESK. Trimming took 7 bases from V and 4 from J, leaving 8 bases between them. The CDR3 is made up of 12 amino acids. Only in-frame clones appear in the TCRdb table, and some are missing; sequencing was by immunoSEQ multiplex PCR. This sample carries approximately 650,000 clones, just under 97% of them seen once, and the ten largest clones take about 0.11%. The data originate from a study of shared clonotypes between healthy human individuals.

What was sequenced was naive CD8+ T cells sorted from blood. V usage is TRBV14 and J usage is TRBJ2-1; a weak D match, TRBD1 (5 bases). This receptor was obtained from a woman aged 25 to 45 in good health. DNA for the CDR3: TGTGCCAGCACCGACAGTTACAATGAGCAGTTCTTC. Translated, it gives CASTDSYNEQFF.